A single sample gave rise to the 17 T cell receptor beta chains below, sequenced in a study of T cells in Graves' hyperthyroidism and ophthalmopathy. TCR beta CDR3 regions were amplified from RNA. The HTBI set primed first-round TCR CDR3 RT-PCR. In TCRdb, the multiplex PCR reads were re-called with MiXCR into one record per CDR3 protein. The sample lists approximately 400,000 distinct CDR3 sequences; about 15% were seen once. Sequences were obtained from blood. These receptors all come from a woman aged 30 to 39 with Graves' hyperthyroidism.

This clonotype was found many times. This sequence joins TRBV12-3 or TRBV12-4 and TRBJ2-1; no clear D. The V end was cut by 0 bases, the J end by 8 bases, with 11 bases between. The CDR3 is 14 amino acids. Written as DNA, the CDR3 is TGTGCCAGCAGTTTAGCTCTTGCGGCTGATGAGCAGTTCTTC. Translation: CASSLALAADEQFF.

This chain joins TRBV3-1 and TRBJ2-1, with 12 bases that match TRBD2. This CDR3 has 17 residues. From germline, CDR1 is LGHDT and CDR2 YNNKEL (reference sequence). The ends lost 5 bases at V and 7 bases at J; junction bases unmatched: 12. CDR3 bases: TGTGCCAGCAGCAAAAGGACTAGCGGGGCCACTAGGAATGAGCAGTTCTTC. Amino acids: CASSKRTSGATRNEQFF.

This chain joins TRBV6-5 and TRBJ2-7, with D hard to call. Germline V gene sequence: CDR1 MNHEY, CDR2 SVGAGI. V lost 0 bases, J lost 3 bases, and 12 bases lay in between. The CDR3 runs 15 residues. CDR3 amino acids: CASSYSGSINYEQYF. The CDR3 DNA reads TGTGCCAGCAGTTACTCGGGTAGTATCAACTACGAGCAGTACTTC.

In its sample, this clonotype was seen many times. The CDR3 sequence: CASSESGVVQPQHF. CDR3 DNA: TGTGCCAGCAGTGAAAGTGGGGTGGTTCAGCCCCAGCATTTT. The chain recombines TRBV2 with TRBJ1-5; D gene uncertain. V was pared by 2 bases and J by 6 bases, with 11 bases between. From germline, CDR1 is SNHLY and CDR2 FYNNEI. The CDR3 has 14 amino acids.

The chain couples TRBV5-4 to TRBJ2-1, with 7 bases fitting TRBD2. Unmatched junction bases numbered 13, after V lost 3 bases and J lost 7 bases. Germline CDR1 and CDR2: SGHNT and YYREEE (reference sequence). The CDR3 consists of 16 residues. Here the CDR3 DNA reads TGTGCCAGCAGCTCCGAAGGGGAGGGAGGGCGGAATGAGCAGTTCTTC. Protein sequence: CASSSEGEGGRNEQFF.

This clonotype was counted at least ten times. This chain connects TRBV6-5 to TRBJ1-1, with a tentative D call TRBD1 (5 bases). This CDR3 has 12 amino acids. Trimming took 0 bases from V and 6 from J, leaving 5 bases between them. The germline V gene encodes CDR1 MNHEY and CDR2 SVGAGI. The CDR3 here is CASSYSTAEAFF. CDR3 coding DNA: TGTGCCAGCAGTTACTCGACAGCTGAAGCTTTCTTT.

The chain links TRBV13 to TRBJ2-5, with D unresolved. Trimming removed 3 bases at V and 3 bases at J, with 5 bases between. The germline CDR1 and CDR2 sequences are PRHDT and FYEKMQ (reference sequence). CDR3 length: 12 residues. The CDR3 DNA sequence: TGTGCCAGCAGCTTTGGGAAAGAGACCCAGTACTTC. Translation: CASSFGKETQYF.

The chain carries TRBV28 and TRBJ1-5; tentative D call: TRBD1 (5 bases). Between the trimmed V and J ends, which lost 3 bases and 1 base, there was a span of 13 bases. CDR3 length: 16 amino acids. CDR1 is MDHEN, CDR2 SYDVKM, per germline. CDR3 nucleotides: TGTGCCAGCAGTTTTAGCAGGGCGGGAAGCAATCAGCCCCAGCATTTT. It is translated as CASSFSRAGSNQPQHF.

This clonotype was seen at least ten times. This chain links TRBV3-1 with TRBJ2-7; 10 nucleotides align to TRBD2. Germline V gene lookup returns CDR1 LGHDT and CDR2 YNNKEL (reference sequence). The CDR3 runs 13 residues. V lost 6 bases and J lost 8; bases outside the gene matches: 7. CDR3 region: CASSASGSRKQYF. The CDR3 DNA reads TGTGCCAGCAGTGCTAGCGGGAGTAGGAAGCAGTACTTC.

This clonotype was recorded at least ten times. The chain combines TRBV28 with TRBJ1-1; D is unclear. The germline V gene encodes CDR1 MDHEN and CDR2 SYDVKM. This CDR3 is built from 14 residues. V was cut by 6 bases and J by 0 bases, with 11 bases left in between. CDR3 sequence: CASSRYSMNTEAFF. The CDR3 DNA sequence: TGTGCCAGCAGCCGCTACTCCATGAACACTGAAGCTTTCTTT.

This clonotype was observed at least ten times. The chain recombines TRBV3-1 with TRBJ2-7; possibly TRBD1 for D (7 bases). Trimming took 4 bases from V and 6 from J, leaving 13 bases between them. Germline V gives CDR1 LGHDT, CDR2 YNNKEL (reference sequence). The CDR3 extends over 13 amino acids. The CDR3 is CASSRDREAEQYF. CDR3 nucleotide sequence: TGTGCCAGCAGCCGAGACAGGGAGGCCGAGCAGTACTTC.

This clonotype was observed a few times. The chain is built from TRBV28 and TRBJ2-1; possibly TRBD2 for D (5 bases). This CDR3 contains 13 residues. Trimming removed 4 bases at V and 9 bases at J, with 13 bases between. Germline-derived CDR1 and CDR2 are MDHEN and SYDVKM. In DNA form, the CDR3 reads TGTGCCAGCAGTTCCCCTAGCTACCCTGAGCAGTTCTTC. This gives the protein CASSSPSYPEQFF.

This clonotype has at least ten counts. The rearrangement uses TRBV7-8 and TRBJ1-2; no firm D call. Germline V lookup: CDR1 SGHVS, CDR2 FQNEAQ. V was pared by 5 bases and J by 6 bases, with 13 bases between. CDR3 length: 13 residues. Written as DNA, the CDR3 is TGTGCCAGCAGCCGAGGGTTAAGCGATGGCTACACCTTC. Its protein is CASSRGLSDGYTF. Full variable domain (missing parts from reference TRBV7-8 and TRBJ1-2): GAGVSQSPRYKVAKRGQDVALRCDPISGHVSLFWYQQALGQGPEFLTYFQNEAQLDKSGLPSDRFFAERPEGSVSTLKIQRTQQEDSAVYLCASSRGLSDGYTFGSGTRLTVV.

This clonotype was counted between two and nine times. The J gene is TRBJ1-3, the V gene TRBV15; TRBD1 is a possible D gene (6 bases). CDR3 size: 15 residues. V was pared by 5 bases and J by 0 bases, with 11 bases between. Germline-derived CDR1 and CDR2 are LNHNV and YYDKDF (reference sequence). In DNA, the CDR3 is TGTGCCACCAGCCTACAGGGTTCCTCTGGAAACACCATATATTTT. It translates to CATSLQGSSGNTIYF.

J is TRBJ1-2 and V is TRBV5-1, with 9 bases aligning to TRBD1. The CDR3 has 14 residues. Germline V CDR1 and CDR2: SGHRS, YFSETQ. V lost 2 bases to trimming and J lost 4 bases; unmatched junction nucleotides: 3. CDR3 sequence reads: CASSFGTGIYGYTF. In DNA form, the CDR3 reads TGCGCCAGCAGCTTTGGGACAGGGATCTATGGCTACACCTTC.

A few counts support this clonotype. The V call is TRBV27, the J call TRBJ2-2, with 11 bases that match TRBD2. Per the germline V gene, CDR1 is MNHEY and CDR2 is SMNVEV (reference sequence). The CDR3 contains 18 residues. With 3 bases clipped from V and 4 bases from J, the junction kept 10 bases outside the gene matches. Here the CDR3 DNA reads TGTGCCAGCAGTTTGAGTGTAGCGGGAGGGCCCGGCACCGGGGAGCTGTTTTTT. Translated, it gives CASSLSVAGGPGTGELFF.

This clonotype was counted ten times or more. This rearrangement joins TRBV20-1 to TRBJ2-2, with 12 bases fitting TRBD2. Germline values: CDR1 DFQATT, CDR2 SNEGSKA (reference sequence). The CDR3 contains 18 residues. The J segment lost 0 bases and the V segment lost 0 bases, leaving 5 bases of the junction unmatched. The CDR3 sequence: CSARDRLAGGANTGELFF. The CDR3 DNA reads as TGCAGTGCTAGAGATCGGCTAGCGGGAGGGGCGAACACCGGGGAGCTGTTTTTT.